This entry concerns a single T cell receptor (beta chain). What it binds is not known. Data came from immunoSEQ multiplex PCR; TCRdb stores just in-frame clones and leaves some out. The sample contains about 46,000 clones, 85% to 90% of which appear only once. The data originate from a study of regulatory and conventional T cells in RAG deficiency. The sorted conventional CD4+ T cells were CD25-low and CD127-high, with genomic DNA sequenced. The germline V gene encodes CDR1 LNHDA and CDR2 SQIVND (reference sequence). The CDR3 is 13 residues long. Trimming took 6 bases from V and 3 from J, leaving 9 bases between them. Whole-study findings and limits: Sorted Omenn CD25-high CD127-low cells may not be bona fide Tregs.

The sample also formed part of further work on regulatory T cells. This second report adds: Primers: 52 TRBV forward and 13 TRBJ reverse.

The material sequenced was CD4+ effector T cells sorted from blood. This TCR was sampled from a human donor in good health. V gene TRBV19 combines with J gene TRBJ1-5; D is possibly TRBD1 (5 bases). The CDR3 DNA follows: TGTGCCAGTAGGGTGACAGACAATCAGCCCCAGCATTTT. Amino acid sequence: CASRVTDNQPQHF.